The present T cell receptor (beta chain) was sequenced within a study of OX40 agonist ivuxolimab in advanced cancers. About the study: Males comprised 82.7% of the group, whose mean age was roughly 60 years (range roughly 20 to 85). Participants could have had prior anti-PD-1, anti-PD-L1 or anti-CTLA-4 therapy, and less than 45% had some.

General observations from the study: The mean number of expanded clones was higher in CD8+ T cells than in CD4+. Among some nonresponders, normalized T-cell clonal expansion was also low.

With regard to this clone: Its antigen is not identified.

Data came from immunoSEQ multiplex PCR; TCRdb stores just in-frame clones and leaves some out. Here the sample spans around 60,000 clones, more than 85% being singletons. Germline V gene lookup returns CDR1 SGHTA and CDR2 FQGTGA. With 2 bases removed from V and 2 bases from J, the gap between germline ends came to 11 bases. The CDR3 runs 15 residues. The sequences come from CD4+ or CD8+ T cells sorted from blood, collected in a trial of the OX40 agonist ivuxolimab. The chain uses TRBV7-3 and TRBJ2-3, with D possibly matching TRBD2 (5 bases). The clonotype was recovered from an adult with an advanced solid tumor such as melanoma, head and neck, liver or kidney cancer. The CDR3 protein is CASSLRGRDTDTQYF. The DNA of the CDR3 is TGTGCCAGCAGCTTACGGGGTAGAGACACAGATACGCAGTATTTT.